This entry lists 28 T cell receptor beta chains sequenced from one sample in a study of blood T cell repertoires in COVID-19. Sequencing was performed with immunoSEQ multiplex PCR; in TCRdb, only in-frame clones are kept and a portion is missing. The sample has 200,000 to 250,000 clones, under 90% seen once. Source material: PBMCs or T cells enriched from blood (not recorded which). These receptors were obtained from a woman in her 50s who had been exposed to COVID-19.

The V call is TRBV18, the J call TRBJ1-6; the match to TRBD1 covers 10 bases. The ends lost 4 bases at V and 6 bases at J; junction bases unmatched: 3. CDR1 and CDR2 from the germline V gene are KGHSH and LQKENI. The CDR3 extends over 15 amino acids. The CDR3 DNA is TGTGCCAGCTCACGACAGGGGGCCCTTAATTCACCCCTCCACTTT. It yields the protein CASSRQGALNSPLHF.

V and J are TRBV19 and TRBJ1-5; D is unresolved. This CDR3 is 15 amino acids long. V dropped 6 bases and J dropped 9 bases, with 21 bases sitting between them. Germline loops: CDR1 LNHDA, CDR2 SQIVND (reference sequence). DNA of the CDR3: TGTGCCAGTAGCCCTTCTCTTACCTCGACAAGGCCCCAGCATTTT. Amino acids: CASSPSLTSTRPQHF.

Only a few counts were recorded for this clone. CDR3 protein: CASRGTGRVLGGYTF. The CDR3 DNA is TGTGCCAGCAGGGGGACAGGGAGGGTCTTGGGTGGCTACACCTTC. The chain uses TRBV7-2 and TRBJ1-2, with TRBD1 identical over 9 bases. The CDR3 spans 15 residues. Losses at the gene ends were 6 bases for V and 7 bases for J; bases not matched to a gene: 12. Germline-derived CDR1 and CDR2 are SGHTA and FQGNSA.

This rearrangement joins TRBV6-5 to TRBJ2-1; TRBD2 agrees at 9 bases. The CDR3 is made up of 13 amino acids. V was clipped by 5 bases and J by 7 bases; unmatched bases: 3. Germline CDR1 and CDR2: MNHEY and SVGAGI. CDR3 amino acids: CASSTRGGNEQFF. DNA for the CDR3: TGTGCCAGCAGTACGCGGGGGGGGAATGAGCAGTTCTTC.

The gene calls are TRBV5-5 and TRBJ2-7; perhaps TRBD2 as D (6 bases). V was trimmed by 6 bases and J by 10 bases, leaving 23 bases between them. CDR1 and CDR2 from the germline V gene are SGHKS and YYEKEE (reference sequence). This CDR3 spans 14 amino acids. The DNA of the CDR3 is TGTGCCAGCACCTCCCCCGGAGGGCCGGGCCTACAGTACTTC. It translates to CASTSPGGPGLQYF.

This clone was observed a few times. The chain uses TRBV18 and TRBJ1-1; tentative D call: TRBD1 (5 bases). Germline V gene lookup returns CDR1 KGHSH and CDR2 LQKENI. The V end lost 1 base, the J end lost 6 bases, and 9 bases lay between the germline ends. The CDR3 has 13 residues. In DNA form, the CDR3 reads TGTGCCAGCTCACCACGAGGGGAGGCTGAAGCTTTCTTT. It translates to CASSPRGEAEAFF.

There are a few counts of this clone. This chain links TRBV12-3 or TRBV12-4 with TRBJ1-2; D is uncertain. This CDR3 has 12 residues. V was shortened by 6 bases and J by 4 bases, with 9 bases between the two germline ends. CDR3 in DNA: TGTGCCAGCAGCCCCGCCGGCTATGGCTACACCTTC. It yields the protein CASSPAGYGYTF.

This sequence joins TRBV29-1 and TRBJ1-1; D possibly corresponds to TRBD1 (6 bases). The CDR3 is 10 residues long. The V gene's germline CDR1 is SQVTM and CDR2 ANQGSEA. V shed 5 bases and J shed 9 bases, with 10 bases lying between them. CDR3 sequence reads: CSVPGGQAFF. CDR3 nucleotides: TGCAGCGTTCCCGGGGGGCAAGCTTTCTTT.

V is TRBV23-1 and J is TRBJ1-3, with D unresolved. TRBV23-1 is labeled an ORF, and its function is uncertain. This CDR3 spans 13 amino acids. V lost 6 bases and J lost 8, with 14 bases in between. Here the CDR3 reads CASRTLYWDTIYF. For the CDR3, the DNA is TGCGCCAGCAGGACACTCTACTGGGACACCATATATTTT.

The genes are TRBV19 and TRBJ2-2; 10 bases line up with TRBD2. CDR3 size: 18 residues. Looked up from germline, CDR1 is LNHDA and CDR2 is SQIVND (reference sequence). V was pared by 3 bases and J by 3 bases, with 10 bases of the junction left unmatched. The CDR3 DNA reads TGTGCCAGTAGTATTAGCCCCGCTAGCGGGGGACACACCGGGGAGCTGTTTTTT. It specifies CASSISPASGGHTGELFF. Together with reference TRBV19 and TRBJ2-2, the CDR3 gives the full variable domain: DGGITQSPKYLFRKEGQNVTLSCEQNLNHDAMYWYRQDPGQGLRLIYYSQIVNDFQKGDIAEGYSVSREKKESFPLTVTSAQKNPTAFYLCASSISPASGGHTGELFFGEGSRLTVL.

The rearrangement links TRBV2 to TRBJ2-2; D is unclear. This CDR3 is built from 11 residues. Germline V CDR1 and CDR2: SNHLY, FYNNEI. Trimming left V 7 bases short and J 16 bases short, with 16 bases between. CDR3 region: CASTFTSKPFF. The CDR3 nucleotides read TGTGCCAGCACGTTCACGTCAAAGCCGTTTTTT.

The chain couples TRBV5-1 to TRBJ2-7, with D possibly being TRBD2 (7 bases). The CDR3 runs to 17 residues. V was trimmed by 0 bases and J by 5 bases, leaving 21 bases between them. The germline V gene has CDR1 SGHRS and CDR2 YFSETQ. CDR3: CASSLGWGGGTEHEQYF. CDR3 in DNA: TGCGCCAGCAGCTTGGGTTGGGGGGGCGGGACGGAACACGAGCAGTACTTC.

J is TRBJ1-1 and V is TRBV7-3; no definite D call. This CDR3 is 13 amino acids long. The V and J ends lost 2 bases and 5 bases respectively, with 9 bases between them. Germline V gene data show CDR1 as SGHTA and CDR2 as FQGTGA. CDR3 sequence reads: CASSLPGRTEAFF. CDR3 bases: TGTGCCAGCAGCTTACCGGGTAGGACTGAAGCTTTCTTT. Looking up the rest from reference TRBV7-3 and TRBJ1-1 gives the full variable domain: GAGVSQTPSNKVTEKGKYVELRCDPISGHTALYWYRQSLGQGPEFLIYFQGTGAADDSGLPNDRFFAVRPEGSVSTLKIQRTERGDSAVYLCASSLPGRTEAFFGQGTRLTVV.

This sequence joins TRBV6-2 or TRBV6-3 and TRBJ1-1; TRBD1 aligns across 7 bases. The ends lost 2 bases at V and 6 bases at J; junction bases unmatched: 3. Germline CDR1 reads MNHEY; CDR2 reads SVGEGT. The CDR3 spans 13 residues. The CDR3: CASSYDRAAEAFF. Here the CDR3 DNA reads TGTGCCAGCAGTTACGACAGGGCAGCTGAAGCTTTCTTT.

This CDR3 is CASSRRDRGQNTDTQYF. The CDR3 DNA sequence: TGTGCCAGCAGCCGGCGGGACAGGGGGCAAAACACAGATACGCAGTATTTT. The chain couples TRBV6-2 or TRBV6-3 to TRBJ2-3; 12 nucleotides match TRBD1. The V gene's germline CDR1 is MNHEY and CDR2 SVGEGT. V lost 6 bases to trimming and J lost 2 bases; unmatched junction nucleotides: 9. There are 17 residues in the CDR3.

In its sample, this clone was seen once. V gene TRBV2 combines with J gene TRBJ1-1; 8 nucleotides align to TRBD1. The CDR3 sequence is 16 residues long. Germline V gene data show CDR1 as SNHLY and CDR2 as FYNNEI. The V segment lost 4 bases and the J segment 2 bases; nucleotides outside the gene matches: 9. The CDR3 nucleotides are TGTGCCAGCAGTGTGGGCAGGGGGCCCGTAAACACTGAAGCTTTCTTT. It specifies CASSVGRGPVNTEAFF.

V is TRBV6-4 and J is TRBJ2-2; weak D call: TRBD1 (6 bases). The CDR3 has 13 amino acids. Germline values: CDR1 MRHNA, CDR2 SNTAGT. Trimming took off 4 bases at V and 5 bases at J, with 8 bases between the two ends. The CDR3 nucleotides read TGTGCCAGCAGTGTGGACAGTACCGGGGAGCTGTTTTTT. It is translated as CASSVDSTGELFF.

The rearrangement links TRBV15 to TRBJ1-3, with a possible D match to TRBD1 (6 bases). Germline V gene sequence: CDR1 LNHNV, CDR2 YYDKDF (reference sequence). The V end lost 2 bases, the J end lost 4 bases, and 9 bases lay between the germline ends. This CDR3 contains 14 residues. The CDR3 region is CATSRQGPGNTIYF. CDR3 in DNA: TGTGCCACCAGCAGACAGGGGCCAGGAAACACCATATATTTT. The whole variable domain, filled in from reference TRBV15 and TRBJ1-3, reads DAMVIQNPRYQVTQFGKPVTLSCSQTLNHNVMYWYQQKSSQAPKLLFHYYDKDFNNEADTPDNFQSRRPNTSFCFLDIRSPGLGDTAMYLCATSRQGPGNTIYFGEGSWLTVV.

This clone was seen only a few times. The chain is built from TRBV19 and TRBJ1-1; no firm D call. The CDR3 is made up of 14 amino acids. Trimming took off 5 bases at V and 0 bases at J, with 10 bases between the two ends. Germline V gene lookup returns CDR1 LNHDA and CDR2 SQIVND (reference sequence). In DNA, the CDR3 is TGTGCCAGTAGTGTAGGGCATATGAACACTGAAGCTTTCTTT. This encodes CASSVGHMNTEAFF.

The chain carries TRBV7-8 and TRBJ1-1; 8 positions agree with TRBD1. Germline V gene data show CDR1 as SGHVS and CDR2 as FQNEAQ. V dropped 5 bases and J dropped 2; count of bases not matched to a gene: 7. This CDR3 has 15 amino acids. CDR3 region: CASSATGTGNTEAFF. The CDR3 DNA reads TGTGCCAGCAGCGCTACCGGGACAGGCAACACTGAAGCTTTCTTT. Together with reference TRBV7-8 and TRBJ1-1, the CDR3 gives the full variable domain: GAGVSQSPRYKVAKRGQDVALRCDPISGHVSLFWYQQALGQGPEFLTYFQNEAQLDKSGLPSDRFFAERPEGSVSTLKIQRTQQEDSAVYLCASSATGTGNTEAFFGQGTRLTVV.

This clone was observed a few times. The gene calls are TRBV18 and TRBJ2-2; 8 bases align to TRBD1. The germline V gene has CDR1 KGHSH and CDR2 LQKENI. V gave up 4 bases and J gave up 4 bases; unmatched junction bases: 5. CDR3 length equals 15 residues. CDR3 sequence: CASSRQGPGTGELFF. The CDR3 bases are TGTGCCAGCTCACGACAGGGGCCAGGCACCGGGGAGCTGTTTTTT.

This clone was observed once. The rearrangement uses TRBV19 and TRBJ1-6; 8 bases line up with TRBD1. CDR3 size: 14 residues. CDR1 is LNHDA, CDR2 SQIVND, per germline (reference sequence). Trimming took 8 bases from V and 9 from J; bases not matched to a gene: 9. For the CDR3, the DNA is TGTGCCAGTTCCGCGACAGGGGAGGGTTCACCCCTCCACTTT. It encodes CASSATGEGSPLHF.

The chain has TRBV2 and TRBJ1-3; D remains ambiguous. V lost 8 bases and J 0 bases, leaving 8 bases between the germline ends. Germline assignment: CDR1 SNHLY and CDR2 FYNNEI. The length of the CDR3 is 13 residues. CDR3 DNA: TGTGCCAGCCGGGGTGGCTCTGGAAACACCATATATTTT. It specifies CASRGGSGNTIYF.

The chain couples TRBV19 to TRBJ2-2, with 9 bases aligning to TRBD1. The CDR3 consists of 16 residues. CDR1 LNHDA and CDR2 SQIVND come from the germline V gene (reference sequence). Losses at the gene ends were 3 bases for V and 5 bases for J; bases not matched to a gene: 7. CDR3 in DNA: TGTGCCAGTAGTATCCTTGACAGGGGGGGAACCGGGGAGCTGTTTTTT. Its protein is CASSILDRGGTGELFF.

The rearrangement links TRBV7-2 to TRBJ1-1, with 9 nucleotides matching TRBD1. The length of the CDR3 is 19 residues. Germline CDR1 reads SGHTA; CDR2 reads FQGNSA. Trimming took 5 bases from V and 1 from J; bases not matched to a gene: 17. The CDR3 here is CASSTRATGGTTRNTEAFF. CDR3 DNA sequence: TGTGCCAGCAGCACCCGCGCTACAGGGGGCACTACTCGGAACACTGAAGCTTTCTTT.

This rearrangement joins TRBV2 to TRBJ1-4; TRBD1 is a possible D gene (5 bases). The V end was cut by 4 bases, the J end by 6 bases, with 15 bases between. This CDR3 has 15 amino acids. CDR1 and CDR2 (germline): SNHLY, FYNNEI. In nucleotides, the CDR3 is TGTGCCAGCAGTGCCGTGGAGTCCAGGGATGAAAAACTGTTTTTT. It is translated as CASSAVESRDEKLFF.

This sequence joins TRBV7-8 and TRBJ2-1, with TRBD1 matching over 8 bases. This CDR3 has 14 residues. Germline CDR1 reads SGHVS; CDR2 reads FQNEAQ. The V and J ends lost 5 bases and 15 bases, in that order; junction bases with no gene match: 15. The CDR3: CASSTVPSTGEAFF. The CDR3 bases are TGTGCCAGCAGCACCGTCCCTTCGACAGGGGAAGCGTTCTTC.

This chain connects TRBV18 to TRBJ2-5; D is perhaps TRBD1 (5 bases). There are 14 residues in the CDR3. Trimming took off 3 bases at V and 5 bases at J, with 13 bases between the two ends. The germline CDR1 and CDR2 sequences are KGHSH and LQKENI. CDR3 region: CASSPQTVWETQYF. The DNA of the CDR3 is TGTGCCAGCTCACCCCAGACAGTCTGGGAGACCCAGTACTTC.